A selection of T cell receptor beta chains follows, all from one sample in a study of CD8 T cells in ankylosing spondylitis. TCRdb re-derived calls from the 5' RACE reads in MiXCR, one entry per CDR3 protein. The sample includes about 540,000 distinct CDR3 sequences, about 13% of them seen just once. The specimen was blood, either unsorted or a sorted T cell fraction (not recorded which). Source of these receptors: a male donor with ankylosing spondylitis. The conserved cysteine and the conserved F or W are not part of the CDR3 here.

cdr3_aa | j_call | v_call
ASSLGAGDSETQY | TRBJ2-5 | TRBV5-1
ASSGTGYNSGNTIY | TRBJ1-3 | TRBV18
ASSQPPTSGRLETQY | TRBJ2-5 | TRBV3-1
SATLAGVTDTQY | TRBJ2-3 | TRBV20-1
ASSETLLGGVTEAF | TRBJ1-1 | TRBV2
ASRPGTVSYEQY | TRBJ2-7 | TRBV5-1
ASSYILAGLSTDTQY | TRBJ2-3 | TRBV6-5
ARNRQGYEQY | TRBJ2-7 | TRBV30
ASSQAYFNYGYT | TRBJ1-2 | TRBV4-1
AISDSGSDTGELF | TRBJ2-2 | TRBV10-3
ASSALQGFSGNTIY | TRBJ1-3 | TRBV3-1
ASKTRVSWGPQH | TRBJ1-5 | TRBV7-9
SATLPEFEQY | TRBJ2-7 | TRBV20-1
ASRVDSPYGYT | TRBJ1-2 | TRBV2
SADPNWAEETQY | TRBJ2-5 | TRBV20-1
ASSTQRDGTEAF | TRBJ1-1 | TRBV19
SANYRAHEQF | TRBJ2-1 | TRBV20-1
SAGGQSQETQY | TRBJ2-5 | TRBV20-1
ASSQGTGGGEDEQF | TRBJ2-1 | TRBV3-1
SARDVRALNEKLF | TRBJ1-4 | TRBV20-1
ASSLSSWTHLFGNTEAF | TRBJ1-1 | TRBV11-2
AISESATRDTQY | TRBJ2-3 | TRBV10-3
ATSRVFGTANQPQH | TRBJ1-5 | TRBV15
ASSPPKRGYNEQF | TRBJ2-1 | TRBV27
ASSQDPGDPLH | TRBJ1-6 | TRBV3-1
ASSPVGENYGYT | TRBJ1-2 | TRBV12-3/TRBV12-4
SASGTSGWGGTYEQY | TRBJ2-7 | TRBV20-1
ASGTAGGAEAF | TRBJ1-1 | TRBV5-1
ASRLGLAGAEDTQY | TRBJ2-3 | TRBV7-9
ASSLAASGGYNEQF | TRBJ2-1 | TRBV12-3/TRBV12-4
SARTPLYNEQF | TRBJ2-1 | TRBV20-1
ASTRDPAGQINEKLF | TRBJ1-4 | TRBV5-1
ASSPHKGEAF | TRBJ1-1 | TRBV11-3
ASSLVFTTYNEQF | TRBJ2-1 | TRBV7-2